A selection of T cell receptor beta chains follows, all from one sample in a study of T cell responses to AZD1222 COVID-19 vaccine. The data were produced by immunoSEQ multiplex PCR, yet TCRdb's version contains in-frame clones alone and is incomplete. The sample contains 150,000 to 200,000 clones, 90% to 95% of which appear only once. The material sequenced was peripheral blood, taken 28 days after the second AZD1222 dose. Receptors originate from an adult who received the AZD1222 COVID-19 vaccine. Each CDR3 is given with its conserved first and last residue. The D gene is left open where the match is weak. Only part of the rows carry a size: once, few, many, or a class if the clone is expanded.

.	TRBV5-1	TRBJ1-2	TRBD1	TGCGCCAGTCGGACAGGGTCTTATGGCTACACCTTC	CASRTGSYGYTF
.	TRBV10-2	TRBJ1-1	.	TGCGCCAGCAGTGAGATCGTTGCGACGGGTGAAGCTTTCTTT	CASSEIVATGEAFF
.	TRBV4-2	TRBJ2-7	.	TGTGCCAGCAGCCAGGGAGGCGGGGCCTACGAGCAGTACTTC	CASSQGGGAYEQYF
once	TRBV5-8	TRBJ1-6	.	TGTGCCAGCAGCCGGGAGCAGAATTCACCCCTCCACTTT	CASSREQNSPLHF
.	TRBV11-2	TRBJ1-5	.	TGTGCCAGCAGCTTAGGGCATAATAGCAATCAGCCCCAGCATTTT	CASSLGHNSNQPQHF
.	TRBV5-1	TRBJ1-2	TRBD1	TGCGCCAGCAGCCCGTTCATCCAGGCGACAGGGGCGACAAATGGCTACACCTTC	CASSPFIQATGATNGYTF
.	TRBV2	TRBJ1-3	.	TGTGCCAGCAGTGACCAAAGGACATTCAGCTCTGGAAACACCATATATTTT	CASSDQRTFSSGNTIYF
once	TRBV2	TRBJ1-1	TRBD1	TGTGCCAGCAGGAAGGAGGGGGCGCAGAACACTGAAGCTTTCTTT	CASRKEGAQNTEAFF
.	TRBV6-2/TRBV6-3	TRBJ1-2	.	TGTGCCAGCAGTTACTCGAGTCAGAAGATCTATGGCTACACCTTC	CASSYSSQKIYGYTF
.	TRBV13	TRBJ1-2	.	TGTGCCAGCAGCTCGGACAGCTATGGCTACACCTTC	CASSSDSYGYTF
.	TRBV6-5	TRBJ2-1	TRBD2	TGTGCCAGCAGATGGGGGGGCTCCTACAATGAGCAGTTCTTC	CASRWGGSYNEQFF
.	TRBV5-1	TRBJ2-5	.	TGCGCCAGCAGCTTAAACGAAGAGACCCAGTACTTC	CASSLNEETQYF
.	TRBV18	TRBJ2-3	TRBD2	TGTGCCAGCTCACCGCAGGGAGGGAGCACAGATACGCAGTATTTT	CASSPQGGSTDTQYF
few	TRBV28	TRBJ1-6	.	TGTGCCAGCAGCCGTGGACGGGGAAGCTCCTATAATTCACCCCTCCACTTT	CASSRGRGSSYNSPLHF
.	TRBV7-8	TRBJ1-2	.	TGTGCCAGCAGCTTACGGGGCATGTATGGCTACACCTTC	CASSLRGMYGYTF
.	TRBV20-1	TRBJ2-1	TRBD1	TGCAGTGCTAGTCCCCGACAGGGCTACAATGAGCAGTTCTTC	CSASPRQGYNEQFF
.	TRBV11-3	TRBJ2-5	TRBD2	TGTGCCAGCAGCCCCGGGGGAGCGGGGTCAGAACAAGAGACCCAGTACTTC	CASSPGGAGSEQETQYF
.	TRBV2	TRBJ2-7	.	TGTGCCAGCAGTGTACTGGCGACACTGACCTACGAGCAGTACTTC	CASSVLATLTYEQYF
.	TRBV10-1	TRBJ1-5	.	TGCGCCAGTTCTGAGAATAGGGACGGTCCACGGCAGCCCCAGCATTTT	CASSENRDGPRQPQHF
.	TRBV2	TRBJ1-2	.	TGTGCCAGCAGGAGGGATGGCTACACCTTC	CASRRDGYTF
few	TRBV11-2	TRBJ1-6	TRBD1	TGTGCCAGCAGCTTAGAGGGGACAGGGGGTTCACCCCTCCACTTT	CASSLEGTGGSPLHF
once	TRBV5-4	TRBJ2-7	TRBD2	TGTGCCAGCAGCTTTGGGACTAGCTACGAGCAGTACTTC	CASSFGTSYEQYF
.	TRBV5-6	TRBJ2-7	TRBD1	TGTGCCAGCGGACCGGGACAGGTGGGCGAGCAGTACTTC	CASGPGQVGEQYF
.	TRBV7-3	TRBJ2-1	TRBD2	TGTGCCAGCAGCTCCATAGCGGGAGGTTACAATGAGCAGTTCTTC	CASSSIAGGYNEQFF
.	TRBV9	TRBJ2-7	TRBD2	TGTGCCAGCAGCCCTTCTCGGAAGCGGGGAGTTGAGCAGTACTTC	CASSPSRKRGVEQYF
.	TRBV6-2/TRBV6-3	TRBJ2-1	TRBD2	TGTGCCAGCAGTTACTCGAAACCGGGACTAGCGGCCTACTCCAACAATGAGCAGTTCTTC	CASSYSKPGLAAYSNNEQFF
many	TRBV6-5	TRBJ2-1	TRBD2	TGTGCCAGCAGTTACGCGGGACTAGCGGTGGTTGAGCAGTTCTTC	CASSYAGLAVVEQFF
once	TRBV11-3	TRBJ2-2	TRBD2	TGTGCCAGCAGCTCCGCGGGGGGCACCGGGGAGCTGTTTTTT	CASSSAGGTGELFF
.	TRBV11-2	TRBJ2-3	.	TGTGCCAGCAGCCCAGGGAACACAGATACGCAGTATTTT	CASSPGNTDTQYF
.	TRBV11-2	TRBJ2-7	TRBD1	TGTGCCAGCAGCTCCGGGACAGGGCGGACCTACGAGCAGTACTTC	CASSSGTGRTYEQYF
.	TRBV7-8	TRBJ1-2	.	TGTGCCAGCAGCTTAAGAGGTGACTATGGCTACACCTTC	CASSLRGDYGYTF
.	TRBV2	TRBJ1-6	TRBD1	TGTGCCAGCAGTCAAAGCGAGGGGGCCAGTTCACCCCTCCACTTT	CASSQSEGASSPLHF